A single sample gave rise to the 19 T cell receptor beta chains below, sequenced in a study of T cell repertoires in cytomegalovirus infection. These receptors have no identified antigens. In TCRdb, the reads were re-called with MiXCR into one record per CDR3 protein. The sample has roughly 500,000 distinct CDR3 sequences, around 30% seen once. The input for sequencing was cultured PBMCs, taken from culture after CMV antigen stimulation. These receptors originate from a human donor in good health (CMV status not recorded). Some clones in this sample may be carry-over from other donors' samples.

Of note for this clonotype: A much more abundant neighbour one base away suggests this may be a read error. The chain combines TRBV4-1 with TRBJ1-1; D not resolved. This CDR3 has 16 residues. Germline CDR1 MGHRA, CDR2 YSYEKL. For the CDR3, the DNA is TGCGCCAGCAGCCAACTGGCTGCTACCATGAACACTGAAGCTGTCTTT. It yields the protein CASSQLAATMNTEAVF.

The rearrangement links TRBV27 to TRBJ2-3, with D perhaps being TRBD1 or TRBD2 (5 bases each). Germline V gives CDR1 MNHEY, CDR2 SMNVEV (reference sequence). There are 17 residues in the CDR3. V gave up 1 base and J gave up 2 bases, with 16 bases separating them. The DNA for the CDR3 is TGTGCCAGCAGTTTATGGGCCGGGACCTACTACACAGATACGCAGTATTTT. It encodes CASSLWAGTYYTDTQYF.

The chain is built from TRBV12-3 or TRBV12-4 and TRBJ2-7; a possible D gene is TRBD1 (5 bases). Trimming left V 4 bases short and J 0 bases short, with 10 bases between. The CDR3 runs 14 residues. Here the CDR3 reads CASSWGQSSYEQYF. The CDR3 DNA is TGTGCCAGCAGTTGGGGCCAGAGCTCCTACGAGCAGTACTTC.

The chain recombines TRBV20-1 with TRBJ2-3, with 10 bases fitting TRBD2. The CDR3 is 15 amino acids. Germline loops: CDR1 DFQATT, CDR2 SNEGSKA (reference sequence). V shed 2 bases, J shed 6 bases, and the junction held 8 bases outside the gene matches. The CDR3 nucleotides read TGCAGTGCTAGACTAGCGGGAGCCCCGGGGGATACGCAGTATTTT. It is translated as CSARLAGAPGDTQYF.

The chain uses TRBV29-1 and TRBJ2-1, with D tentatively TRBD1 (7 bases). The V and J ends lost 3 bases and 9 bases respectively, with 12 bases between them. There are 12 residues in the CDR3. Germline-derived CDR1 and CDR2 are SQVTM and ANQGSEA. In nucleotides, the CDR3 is TGCAGCGTTGAGGAGGGGGCTCGTGAGCAGTTCTTC. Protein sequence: CSVEEGAREQFF.

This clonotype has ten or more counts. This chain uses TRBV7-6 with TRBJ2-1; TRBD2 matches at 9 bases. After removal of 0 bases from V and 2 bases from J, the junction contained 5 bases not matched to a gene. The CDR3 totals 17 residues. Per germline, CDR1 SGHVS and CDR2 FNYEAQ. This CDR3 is CASSLAKREVPYNEQFF. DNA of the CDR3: TGTGCCAGCAGCTTAGCTAAGCGGGAGGTCCCCTACAATGAGCAGTTCTTC.

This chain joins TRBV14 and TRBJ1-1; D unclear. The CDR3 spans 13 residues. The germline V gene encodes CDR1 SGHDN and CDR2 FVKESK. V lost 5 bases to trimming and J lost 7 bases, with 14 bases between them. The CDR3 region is CASSFNVGSEAFF. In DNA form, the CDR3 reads TGTGCCAGCAGCTTTAACGTCGGGAGTGAAGCTTTCTTT.

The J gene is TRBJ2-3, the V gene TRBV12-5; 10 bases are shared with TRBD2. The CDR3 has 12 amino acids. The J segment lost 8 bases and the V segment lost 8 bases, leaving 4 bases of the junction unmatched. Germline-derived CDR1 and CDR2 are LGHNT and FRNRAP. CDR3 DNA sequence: TGTGCTAGTCTAGCGGGAGCTGCTACGCAGTATTTT. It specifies CASLAGAATQYF.

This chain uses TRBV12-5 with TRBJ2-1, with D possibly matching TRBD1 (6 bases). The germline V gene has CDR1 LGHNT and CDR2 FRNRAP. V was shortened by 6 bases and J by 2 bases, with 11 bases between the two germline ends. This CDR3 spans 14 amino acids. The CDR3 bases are TGTGCTAGTGGGGACAGCCCCCCCTACAATGAGCAGTTCTTC. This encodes CASGDSPPYNEQFF.

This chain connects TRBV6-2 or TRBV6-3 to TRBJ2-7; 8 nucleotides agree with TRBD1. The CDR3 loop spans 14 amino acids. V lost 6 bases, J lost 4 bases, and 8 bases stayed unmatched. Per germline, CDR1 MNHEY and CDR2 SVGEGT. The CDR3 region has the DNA TGTGCCAGCAGGGAACAGGGGGAATCTTACGAGCAGTACGTC. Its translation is CASREQGESYEQYV.

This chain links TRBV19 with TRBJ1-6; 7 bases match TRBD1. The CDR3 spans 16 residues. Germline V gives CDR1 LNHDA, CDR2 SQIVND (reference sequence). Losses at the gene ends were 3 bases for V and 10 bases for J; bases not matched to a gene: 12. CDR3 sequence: CASSIRDRAYGSPLHF. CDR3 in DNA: TGTGCCAGTAGTATCCGGGACAGAGCATATGGATCACCCCTCCACTTT.

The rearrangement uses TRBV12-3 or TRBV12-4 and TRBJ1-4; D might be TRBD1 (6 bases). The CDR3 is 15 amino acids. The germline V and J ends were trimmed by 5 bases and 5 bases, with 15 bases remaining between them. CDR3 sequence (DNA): TGTGCCAGCAGTGCTGCAGGGGCGGGGAATGAAAAACTGTTTTTT. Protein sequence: CASSAAGAGNEKLFF.

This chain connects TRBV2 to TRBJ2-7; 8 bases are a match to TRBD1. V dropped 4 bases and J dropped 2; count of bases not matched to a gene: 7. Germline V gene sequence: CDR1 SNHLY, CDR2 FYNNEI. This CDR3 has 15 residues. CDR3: CASSAGGPPTYEQYF. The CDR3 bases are TGTGCCAGCAGTGCAGGGGGCCCCCCAACCTACGAGCAGTACTTC.

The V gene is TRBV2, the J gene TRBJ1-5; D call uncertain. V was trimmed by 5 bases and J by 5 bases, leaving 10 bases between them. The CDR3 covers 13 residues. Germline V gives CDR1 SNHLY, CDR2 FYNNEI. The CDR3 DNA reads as TGTGCCAGCAGTCCTAACGAGGATCAGCCCCAGCATTTT. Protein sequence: CASSPNEDQPQHF.

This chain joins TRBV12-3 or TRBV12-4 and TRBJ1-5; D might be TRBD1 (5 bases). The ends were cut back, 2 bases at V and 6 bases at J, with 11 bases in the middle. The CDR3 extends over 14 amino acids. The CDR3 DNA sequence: TGTGCCAGCAGTTTACAGTTGCAGGGTCAGCCCCAGCATTTT. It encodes CASSLQLQGQPQHF.

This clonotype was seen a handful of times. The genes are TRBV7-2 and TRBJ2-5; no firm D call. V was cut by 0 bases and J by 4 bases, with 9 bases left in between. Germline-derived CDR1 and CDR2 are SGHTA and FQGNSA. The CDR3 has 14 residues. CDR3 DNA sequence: TGTGCCAGCAGCTTAGCGCCGGCTTTAGAGACCCAGTACTTC. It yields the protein CASSLAPALETQYF.

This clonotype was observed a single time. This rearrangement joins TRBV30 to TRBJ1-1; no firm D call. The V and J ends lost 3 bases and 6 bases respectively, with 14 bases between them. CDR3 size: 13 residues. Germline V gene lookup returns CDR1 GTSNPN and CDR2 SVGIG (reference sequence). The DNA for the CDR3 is TGTGCCTGGAGGCTGACAACCGAGGCTGAAGCTTTCTTT. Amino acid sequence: CAWRLTTEAEAFF. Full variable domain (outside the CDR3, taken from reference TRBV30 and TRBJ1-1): SQTIHQWPATLVQPVGSPLSLECTVEGTSNPNLYWYRQAAGRGLQLLFYSVGIGQISSEVPQNLSASRPQDRQFILSSKKLLLSDSGFYLCAWRLTTEAEAFFGQGTRLTVV.

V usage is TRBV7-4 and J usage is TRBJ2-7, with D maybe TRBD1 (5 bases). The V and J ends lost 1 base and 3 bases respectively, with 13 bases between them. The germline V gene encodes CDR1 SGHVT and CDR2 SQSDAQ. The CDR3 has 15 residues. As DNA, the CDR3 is TGTGCCAGCAGCTTAGTTTCGGGCAGGGACTACGAGCAGTACTTC. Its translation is CASSLVSGRDYEQYF.

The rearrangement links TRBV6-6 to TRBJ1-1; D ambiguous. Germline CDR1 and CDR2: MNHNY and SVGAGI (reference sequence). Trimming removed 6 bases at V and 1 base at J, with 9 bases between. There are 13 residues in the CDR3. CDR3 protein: CASRPPGNTEAFF. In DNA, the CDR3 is TGTGCCAGCAGACCTCCGGGGAACACTGAAGCTTTCTTT.